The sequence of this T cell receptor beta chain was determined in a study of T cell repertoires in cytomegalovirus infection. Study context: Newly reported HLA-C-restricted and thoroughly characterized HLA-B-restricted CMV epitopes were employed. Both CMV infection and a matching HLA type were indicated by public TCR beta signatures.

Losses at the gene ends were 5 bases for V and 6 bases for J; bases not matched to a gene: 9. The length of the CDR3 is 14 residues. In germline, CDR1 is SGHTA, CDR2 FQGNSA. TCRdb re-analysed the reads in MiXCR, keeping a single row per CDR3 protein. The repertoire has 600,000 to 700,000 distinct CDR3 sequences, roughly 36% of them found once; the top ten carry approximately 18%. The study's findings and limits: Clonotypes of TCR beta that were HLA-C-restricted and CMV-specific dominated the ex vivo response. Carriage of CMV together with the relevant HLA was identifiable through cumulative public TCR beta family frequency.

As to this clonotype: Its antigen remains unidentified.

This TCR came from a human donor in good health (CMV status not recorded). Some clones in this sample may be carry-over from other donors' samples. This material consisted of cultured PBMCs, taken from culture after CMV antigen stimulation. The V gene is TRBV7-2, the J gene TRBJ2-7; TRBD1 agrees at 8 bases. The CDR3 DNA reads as TGTGCCAGCAGCACACGACAGGGGTTAAGCGAGCAGTACTTC. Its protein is CASSTRQGLSEQYF.